This T cell receptor beta chain came from a study of Graves' ophthalmopathy and Graves' hyperthyroidism. Trimming removed 6 bases at V and 2 bases at J, with 11 bases between. This CDR3 comprises 13 residues. CDR1 and CDR2 (germline): ENHRY, SYGVKD. Amplification of the TCR beta CDR3 regions used RNA transcripts (as template). Second-round multiplex PCR came after first-round RT-PCR with HTBI primers. MiXCR, run by TCRdb on the multiplex PCR reads, gives a single entry per CDR3 protein. The repertoire holds roughly 1.1 million distinct CDR3 sequences, with around a third as singletons. Sequenced material: peripheral blood or thyroid tissue (not recorded which). The TCR originated in an adult man with Graves' hyperthyroidism. The chain combines TRBV10-3 with TRBJ2-7; D is possibly TRBD1 (5 bases). Here the CDR3 reads CAISPGWAYEQYF. The CDR3 DNA reads as TGTGCCATCAGCCCAGGGTGGGCCTACGAGCAGTACTTC.